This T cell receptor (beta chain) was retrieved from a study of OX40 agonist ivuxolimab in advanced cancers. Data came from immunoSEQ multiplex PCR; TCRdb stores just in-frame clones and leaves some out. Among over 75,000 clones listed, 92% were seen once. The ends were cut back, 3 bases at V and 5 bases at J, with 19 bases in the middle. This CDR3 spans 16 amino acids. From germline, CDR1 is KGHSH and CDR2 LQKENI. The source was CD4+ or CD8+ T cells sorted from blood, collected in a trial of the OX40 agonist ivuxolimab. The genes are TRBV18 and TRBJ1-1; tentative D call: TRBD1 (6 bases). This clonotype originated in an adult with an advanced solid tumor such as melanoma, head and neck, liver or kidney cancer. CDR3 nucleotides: TGTGCCAGCTCACCCCGAACCCACACAGGGAGAACTGAAGCTTTCTTT. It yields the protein CASSPRTHTGRTEAFF.